These 29 T cell receptor beta chains originate from one sample sequenced in a study of cytomegalovirus exposure and HLA in healthy donors. Primers: 60 Vbeta forward and 13 Jbeta reverse. Data came from immunoSEQ multiplex PCR; TCRdb stores just in-frame clones and leaves some out. The profile covers about 180,000 clones, with over 70% appearing a single time and 2.9% taken by the ten largest. The sequenced material came from PBMCs. The receptors stem from a male donor in good health and CMV-seronegative.

The V call is TRBV6-5, the J call TRBJ1-3; D is undetermined. Germline-derived CDR1 and CDR2 are MNHEY and SVGAGI. Trimming left V 2 bases short and J 3 bases short, with 14 bases between. The CDR3 runs to 16 residues. The CDR3 nucleotides are TGTGCCAGCAGTTACACGTCATCGGGAAGTGGAAACACCATATATTTT. This codes for CASSYTSSGSGNTIYF.

This sequence joins TRBV30 and TRBJ1-4, with D possibly matching TRBD1 (6 bases). CDR3 length equals 12 residues. Germline V gene data show CDR1 as GTSNPN and CDR2 as SVGIG (reference sequence). V lost 3 bases and J 6 bases, leaving 8 bases between the germline ends. CDR3 residues: CAWRQGDEKLFF. The CDR3 DNA sequence: TGTGCCTGGAGACAGGGAGATGAAAAACTGTTTTTT.

This clone appeared a few times. The chain carries TRBV27 and TRBJ2-1, with 10 bases matching TRBD1. Trimming cost V 2 bases and J 7 bases; bases outside gene matches: 5. The CDR3 is 15 amino acids. Germline V lookup: CDR1 MNHEY, CDR2 SMNVEV (reference sequence). The CDR3 bases are TGTGCCAGCAGTTTAATCAGGACAGGGGGGAATGAGCAGTTCTTC. As protein: CASSLIRTGGNEQFF.

The gene calls are TRBV4-3 and TRBJ2-7; perhaps TRBD2 as D (6 bases). V lost 0 bases, J lost 1 base, and 10 bases lay in between. CDR1 is LGHNA and CDR2 is YSLEER in the germline V gene. The CDR3 runs 15 residues. The CDR3 bases are TGCGCCAGCAGCCAAGAAGGGACTCCTTCCTACGAGCAGTACTTC. As protein: CASSQEGTPSYEQYF.

This CDR3 reads CASRNLAGLDTQYF. CDR3 DNA sequence: TGTGCCAGCAGAAACCTAGCGGGGCTTGATACGCAGTATTTT. This chain connects TRBV2 to TRBJ2-3; TRBD2 aligns across 9 bases. Germline V gives CDR1 SNHLY, CDR2 FYNNEI. Germline trimming cut 6 bases from V and 6 bases from J; bases unmatched to any gene: 7. This CDR3 has 14 residues.

The genes are TRBV7-9 and TRBJ2-3; D is uncertain. This CDR3 region has 13 residues. Per germline, CDR1 SEHNR and CDR2 FQNEAQ (reference sequence). Trimming shortened V by 5 bases and J by 14 bases, and 20 bases separated the two germline ends. The CDR3 coding sequence is TGTGCCAGCAGCCTCCCTTCAAGTTCTCTGGCGTATTTT. It is translated as CASSLPSSSLAYF.

This clone was seen a single time. The rearrangement links TRBV6-1 to TRBJ1-4; D gene unclear. The CDR3 is made up of 15 amino acids. Trimming cost V 3 bases and J 4 bases, with 12 bases left between them. Germline V gene data show CDR1 as MNHNS and CDR2 as SASEGT. This CDR3 reads CASSDLADYNEKLFF. The CDR3, as DNA: TGTGCCAGCAGTGACCTGGCAGACTATAATGAAAAACTGTTTTTT.

This clone was counted between two and nine times. This rearrangement joins TRBV15 to TRBJ2-6; D remains unclear. The CDR3 length is 15 residues. Per germline, CDR1 LNHNV and CDR2 YYDKDF (reference sequence). V shed 4 bases and J shed 0 bases, with 7 bases lying between them. The DNA for the CDR3 is TGTGCCACCAGCATCCCCTCCTCTGGGGCCAACGTCCTGACTTTC. Amino acids: CATSIPSSGANVLTF.

This clone was detected once. V is TRBV6-5 and J is TRBJ2-7; D possibly corresponds to TRBD1 (5 bases). This CDR3 is built from 15 residues. Germline assignment: CDR1 MNHEY and CDR2 SVGAGI. Deletions cut 5 bases from V and 0 bases from J, with 14 bases between. CDR3 DNA: TGTGCCAGCAGTCAACAGGTCGTAAGCTCCTACGAGCAGTACTTC. Translation: CASSQQVVSSYEQYF.

The CDR3 is CASSRQGREKLFF. CDR3 coding DNA: TGTGCCAGCAGCCGACAGGGGAGGGAAAAACTGTTTTTT. The V and J genes are TRBV6-5 and TRBJ1-4; 8 bases fit TRBD1. Trimming removed 6 bases from V and 8 bases from J; junction bases left unmatched: 5. The germline CDR1 and CDR2 sequences are MNHEY and SVGAGI. The CDR3 is made up of 13 amino acids.

The chain uses TRBV28 and TRBJ2-7, with TRBD1 as a possible D gene (6 bases). Germline CDR1 MDHEN, CDR2 SYDVKM. CDR3 length: 14 amino acids. Trimming shortened V by 6 bases and J by 3 bases, and 15 bases separated the two germline ends. The CDR3 protein is CASSSGTTHYEQYF. In DNA form, the CDR3 reads TGTGCCAGCAGCTCCGGGACAACTCACTACGAGCAGTACTTC.

For this clone: The junction shows a germline mismatch at one end, possibly a read error. The chain recombines TRBV7-9 with TRBJ1-6; D is undetermined. The CDR3 extends over 15 amino acids. From germline, CDR1 is SEHNR and CDR2 FQNEAQ (reference sequence). The CDR3 here is CSSSLGSSYNSPLHF. The CDR3 DNA reads as TGTTCCAGCAGCTTAGGGAGCTCCTATAATTCACCCCTCCACTTT. Filled out from reference TRBV7-9 and TRBJ1-6, the complete variable domain reads DTGVSQNPRHKITKRGQNVTFRCDPISEHNRLYWYRQTLGQGPEFLTYFQNEAQLEKSRLLSDRFSAERPKGSFSTLEIQRTEQGDSAMYLCSSSLGSSYNSPLHFGNGTRLTVT.

The chain couples TRBV7-9 to TRBJ1-5; TRBD1 matches at 7 bases. The CDR3 runs 15 residues. CDR1 is SEHNR, CDR2 FQNEAQ, per germline (reference sequence). Germline trimming cut 4 bases from V and 3 bases from J; bases unmatched to any gene: 6. DNA for the CDR3: TGTGCCAGCAGCTCTACAGGGGTATACAATCAGCCCCAGCATTTT. Protein: CASSSTGVYNQPQHF.

The J gene is TRBJ2-5, the V gene TRBV21-1; the D call of TRBD2 is as the table states it, not checked on the DNA. TRBV21-1 is a pseudogene. The CDR3 sequence is 11 residues long. The CDR3 sequence: CASSSRETQYF. The CDR3 nucleotides are TGTGCCAGCAGCAGTCGGGAGACCCAGTACTTC.

This chain links TRBV28 with TRBJ2-1; 11 nucleotides match TRBD1. V trimming: 7 bases; J trimming: 6 bases; junction bases outside the gene matches: 5. Per the germline V gene, CDR1 is MDHEN and CDR2 is SYDVKM. The CDR3 runs 14 residues. The CDR3 loop is CASTGQGASNEQFF. For the CDR3, the DNA is TGTGCCAGCACCGGACAGGGGGCCTCCAATGAGCAGTTCTTC.

This clone showed up just a few times. The chain links TRBV4-1 to TRBJ1-3; 7 bases are shared with TRBD1. CDR1 and CDR2 (germline): MGHRA, YSYEKL. The CDR3 loop spans 15 amino acids. J was trimmed by 3 bases and V by 6 bases; bases with no gene match: 8. The CDR3 loop is CASSPKGALGNTIYF. CDR3 DNA: TGCGCCAGCAGTCCCAAGGGGGCGCTTGGAAACACCATATATTTT.

This rearrangement joins TRBV6-1 to TRBJ1-4; 8 nucleotides align to TRBD1. This CDR3 spans 14 amino acids. With 8 bases clipped from V and 7 bases from J, the junction kept 9 bases outside the gene matches. CDR1 is MNHNS, CDR2 SASEGT, per germline. The CDR3 loop is CASFYRGMSEKLFF. In nucleotides, the CDR3 is TGTGCCAGCTTCTACAGGGGGATGAGTGAAAAACTGTTTTTT.

The chain employs TRBV5-6 and TRBJ1-5; D is unresolved. This CDR3 is 13 amino acids long. Trimming took off 0 bases at V and 6 bases at J, with 7 bases between the two ends. Germline V gene lookup returns CDR1 SGHDT and CDR2 YYEEEE. The CDR3 protein is CASSLGGGQPQHF. The CDR3, as DNA: TGTGCCAGCAGCTTGGGAGGAGGTCAGCCCCAGCATTTT.

The chain links TRBV6-6 to TRBJ1-6, with D possibly TRBD1 on 6 matching bases. The CDR3 is 14 residues long. From germline, CDR1 is MNHNY and CDR2 SVGAGI (reference sequence). V gave up 7 bases and J gave up 3 bases, with 10 bases separating them. This CDR3 is CASTATGYNSPLHF. CDR3 DNA sequence: TGTGCCAGCACCGCGACAGGCTATAATTCACCCCTCCACTTT.

The chain recombines TRBV28 with TRBJ1-5; 9 nucleotides align to TRBD1. There are 14 residues in the CDR3. The trim removed 6 bases at V and 6 bases at J, leaving 6 bases unmatched. Per the germline V gene, CDR1 is MDHEN and CDR2 is SYDVKM. CDR3 in amino acids: CASSPGTGIQPQHF. In nucleotides, the CDR3 is TGTGCCAGCAGCCCCGGGACAGGGATTCAGCCCCAGCATTTT.

This chain joins TRBV11-3 and TRBJ2-7, with 7 bases matching TRBD1. Germline-derived CDR1 and CDR2 are SGHNT and YENEEA. The CDR3 runs to 13 residues. V shed 5 bases and J 5 bases; nucleotides not matched to a gene: 6. The CDR3 is CASSLVDRDEQYF. Written as DNA, the CDR3 is TGTGCCAGCAGCCTAGTCGACAGGGACGAGCAGTACTTC.

In the case of this clone: One junction end disagrees with the germline gene, perhaps due to a read error. The CDR3 DNA sequence: TGCAGTGCCGTGGCGGGCGGGAGAGACGACTTC. It codes for CSAVAGGRDDF. V is TRBV20-1 and J is TRBJ2-5, with 7 nucleotides matching TRBD2. CDR1 DFQATT and CDR2 SNEGSKA come from the germline V gene (reference sequence). The CDR3 covers 11 residues.

The gene calls are TRBV10-3 and TRBJ2-5, with 7 positions matching TRBD1. The CDR3 consists of 14 residues. Germline V gene data show CDR1 as ENHRY and CDR2 as SYGVKD. V gave up 3 bases and J gave up 2 bases; unmatched junction bases: 3. The CDR3 protein is CAISDPTGQETQYF. For the CDR3, the DNA is TGTGCCATCAGTGATCCGACAGGGCAAGAGACCCAGTACTTC.

The chain combines TRBV19 with TRBJ1-3, with 8 bases identical to TRBD1. CDR3 size: 17 residues. V lost 3 bases to trimming and J lost 2 bases; unmatched junction nucleotides: 9. The V gene's germline CDR1 is LNHDA and CDR2 SQIVND (reference sequence). The CDR3 loop is CASSIGDRGVPGNTIYF. In DNA form, the CDR3 reads TGTGCCAGTAGTATCGGTGACAGGGGAGTGCCTGGAAACACCATATATTTT.

With respect to this clone: Other DNA sequences from this sample encode an identical CDR3 as well. This chain joins TRBV10-3 and TRBJ1-6; D is ambiguous. V lost 6 bases to trimming and J lost 2 bases, with 14 bases between them. The CDR3 loop spans 16 amino acids. Germline V gene lookup returns CDR1 ENHRY and CDR2 SYGVKD. Here the CDR3 reads CAIRDGLSPYNSPLHF. DNA of the CDR3: TGTGCCATCAGGGACGGACTCTCACCCTATAATTCACCCCTCCACTTT.

J is TRBJ1-5 and V is TRBV6-1, with D unresolved. Between the trimmed V and J ends, which lost 1 base and 1 base, there was a span of 11 bases. The germline V gene encodes CDR1 MNHNS and CDR2 SASEGT. The CDR3 is made up of 16 amino acids. CDR3 residues: CASSEVGGVSNQPQHF. CDR3 DNA: TGTGCCAGCAGTGAAGTGGGCGGGGTAAGCAATCAGCCCCAGCATTTT.

This clone was picked up a small number of times. The chain links TRBV5-1 to TRBJ1-3; no definite D call. The CDR3 runs to 12 residues. The ends were cut back, 2 bases at V and 4 bases at J, with 4 bases in the middle. In germline, CDR1 is SGHRS, CDR2 YFSETQ. The CDR3 loop reads CASSLEGNTIYF. The CDR3 DNA follows: TGCGCCAGCAGCTTAGAGGGAAACACCATATATTTT.

This clone was seen a handful of times. The chain links TRBV5-1 to TRBJ1-1; 9 bases are a match to TRBD1. After removal of 4 bases from V and 3 bases from J, the junction contained 13 bases not matched to a gene. Germline values: CDR1 SGHRS, CDR2 YFSETQ. The CDR3 length is 17 residues. CDR3 loop: CASSRTGAQGLDTEAFF. DNA for the CDR3: TGCGCCAGCAGCCGGACAGGGGCGCAAGGTTTGGACACTGAAGCTTTCTTT.

V usage is TRBV30 and J usage is TRBJ1-1; D remains ambiguous. The V end lost 7 bases, the J end lost 2 bases, and 20 bases lay between the germline ends. This CDR3 is 15 amino acids long. The germline V gene has CDR1 GTSNPN and CDR2 SVGIG (reference sequence). CDR3 residues: CALPPIGGLNTEAFF. DNA of the CDR3: TGTGCCTTACCCCCAATCGGCGGATTAAACACTGAAGCTTTCTTT.